Listed below are T cell receptor beta chains from one sample, sequenced in a study of T cells expressing NK-cell markers. TCRdb re-called the 5' RACE reads and catalogs CDR3 proteins one per entry, DNA excluded. This listing includes some 340,000 distinct CDR3 sequences. Source material: blood T cells: a sorted CD56 or NKG2C T cell subset, CD4+ or CD8+ T cells, or bulk PBMC T cells (not recorded which). These receptors all stem from a man aged 18-75 years in good health. CDR3s include the opening cysteine and the closing phenylalanine or tryptophan. The order of the fields is V gene, CDR3 length, J gene, CDR3 protein.

V gene: TRBV29-1
CDR3 length: 14
J gene: TRBJ2-7
CDR3 protein: CSVEGGGTPTEQYF

V gene: TRBV7-9
CDR3 length: 14
J gene: TRBJ2-1
CDR3 protein: CASSTPLYRNEQFF

V gene: TRBV5-1
CDR3 length: 15
J gene: TRBJ2-2
CDR3 protein: CASSFTGERIGELFF

V gene: TRBV18
CDR3 length: 15
J gene: TRBJ2-1
CDR3 protein: CASSPSTGSYNEQFF

V gene: TRBV6-1
CDR3 length: 13
J gene: TRBJ2-2
CDR3 protein: CASRLSGKGELFF

V gene: TRBV5-1
CDR3 length: 14
J gene: TRBJ2-7
CDR3 protein: CASSLGNANYEQYF

V gene: TRBV5-1
CDR3 length: 14
J gene: TRBJ2-5
CDR3 protein: CASSLSTARVTQYF

V gene: TRBV12-3/TRBV12-4
CDR3 length: 15
J gene: TRBJ1-2
CDR3 protein: CASTPNRDGNYGYTF

V gene: TRBV5-5
CDR3 length: 16
J gene: TRBJ2-2
CDR3 protein: CASTPGGGANTGELFF

V gene: TRBV5-1
CDR3 length: 13
J gene: TRBJ1-2
CDR3 protein: CASSFDAQPGYTF

V gene: TRBV6-1
CDR3 length: 14
J gene: TRBJ2-7
CDR3 protein: CAGSMSGQGYEQYF

V gene: TRBV12-3/TRBV12-4
CDR3 length: 18
J gene: TRBJ2-3
CDR3 protein: CASSLAGQGAVGPDTQYF

V gene: TRBV6-1
CDR3 length: 19
J gene: TRBJ2-6
CDR3 protein: CASSPRPWTGGAGANVLTF

V gene: TRBV20-1
CDR3 length: 14
J gene: TRBJ2-7
CDR3 protein: CSARELAGPYEQYF

V gene: TRBV7-6
CDR3 length: 18
J gene: TRBJ1-1
CDR3 protein: CASSFRDGGPGWSTEAFF

V gene: TRBV2
CDR3 length: 18
J gene: TRBJ2-3
CDR3 protein: CASSRRDRRTTSTDTQYF

V gene: TRBV5-1
CDR3 length: 16
J gene: TRBJ2-1
CDR3 protein: CASSLGWTSGGVEQFF

V gene: TRBV5-1
CDR3 length: 13
J gene: TRBJ2-7
CDR3 protein: CASSLGALYEQYF

V gene: TRBV5-6
CDR3 length: 16
J gene: TRBJ2-3
CDR3 protein: CASSPRTGVNLDTQYF

V gene: TRBV9
CDR3 length: 14
J gene: TRBJ2-5
CDR3 protein: CASTRTGNGETQYF

V gene: TRBV11-2
CDR3 length: 15
J gene: TRBJ2-3
CDR3 protein: CASSSQRGNTDTQYF

V gene: TRBV30
CDR3 length: 14
J gene: TRBJ2-5
CDR3 protein: CAWSVLRSQETQYF

V gene: TRBV5-6
CDR3 length: 19
J gene: TRBJ2-7
CDR3 protein: CASSLPGQGTLKSSYEQYF

V gene: TRBV7-3
CDR3 length: 13
J gene: TRBJ1-6
CDR3 protein: CASSSNLRAPLHF

V gene: TRBV19
CDR3 length: 14
J gene: TRBJ1-2
CDR3 protein: CASHRDRDNYGYTF

V gene: TRBV11-2
CDR3 length: 17
J gene: TRBJ2-1
CDR3 protein: CASSSPRGGLRYNEQFF

V gene: TRBV5-4
CDR3 length: 15
J gene: TRBJ2-4
CDR3 protein: CASSEGGLAKNIQYF

V gene: TRBV19
CDR3 length: 16
J gene: TRBJ2-4
CDR3 protein: CASSPRAGGAKNIQYF

V gene: TRBV9
CDR3 length: 16
J gene: TRBJ2-3
CDR3 protein: CASSVRDYLSGDTQYF

V gene: TRBV6-5
CDR3 length: 15
J gene: TRBJ1-1
CDR3 protein: CASSTYGSRGTEAFF

V gene: TRBV28
CDR3 length: 12
J gene: TRBJ1-5
CDR3 protein: CASTERGQPQHF

V gene: TRBV5-1
CDR3 length: 14
J gene: TRBJ1-1
CDR3 protein: CASSLVPRDPEAFF

V gene: TRBV20-1
CDR3 length: 15
J gene: TRBJ2-1
CDR3 protein: CSARRRGGFFIEQFF

V gene: TRBV18
CDR3 length: 15
J gene: TRBJ2-3
CDR3 protein: CASSPTLGEADTQYF

V gene: TRBV7-9
CDR3 length: 16
J gene: TRBJ2-7
CDR3 protein: CASSLARGIGVHEQYF

V gene: TRBV11-2
CDR3 length: 18
J gene: TRBJ1-2
CDR3 protein: CASSPGQGAPNYNYGYTF

V gene: TRBV27
CDR3 length: 16
J gene: TRBJ1-6
CDR3 protein: CASTTFFRLYNSPLHF

V gene: TRBV20-1
CDR3 length: 13
J gene: TRBJ2-5
CDR3 protein: CSAVQGGQETQYF

V gene: TRBV19
CDR3 length: 17
J gene: TRBJ2-3
CDR3 protein: CASSILAMAGGEYTQYF

V gene: TRBV24-1
CDR3 length: 16
J gene: TRBJ2-2
CDR3 protein: CATSDRSVANTGELFF

V gene: TRBV28
CDR3 length: 14
J gene: TRBJ1-6
CDR3 protein: CASRYGTTNSPLHF